This TCR beta chain was captured by sequencing in a study of blood T cell repertoires in COVID-19 (dated by TCRdb to the early 2020s). About the study as a whole: Collaborator samples came from the United States, Italy and Spain and covered acute and convalescent phases of COVID-19. Deeply sampled blood TCRbeta repertoires from subjects exposed to, actively infected with, or recovered from COVID-19 were included in the dataset. Samples came from the ongoing ImmuneRACE study (first 160 participants) plus 1,254 subjects from 6 global collaborators. Where available, HLA class I and class II types were obtained from metadata supplied by the sample provider rather than from assay-based typing. The repertoires were released in a freely available public database intended as a resource for research on the immune response to SARS-CoV-2. A de-identified subject ID, COVID-19 status, age in years and sex were almost always included in the sample metadata. The material from the prospective study consisted of cDNA or gDNA derived from T cells, B-cell-depleted T cells, or PBMCs.

As to this clone: Its antigen remains unidentified. No clone much larger than this one lies a single base away; base qualities are absent.

The paper's findings and limits, for the study overall: The quantity of clinical and demographic metadata differed by source and by participant and was supplied without curation.

Each collaborating institution followed its own protocols to collect whole blood in K2EDTA tubes. For TCRbeta analysis, collaborators shipped samples in one of three forms: frozen whole blood, isolated PBMCs, or DNA extracted from either of those sample types. The germline V gene yields MDHEN for CDR1 and SYDVKM for CDR2. From cysteine to phenylalanine, the CDR3 is 18 amino acids long. Left in the record is the CDR3 DNA by itself, 54 bases read in frame from the first base. Trimmed from V: 2 bases; trimmed from J: 3 bases; junction bases lacking a gene match: 12. TCRbeta CDR3 regions were amplified from genomic DNA by means of the immunoSEQ Assay, a bias-controlled multiplex PCR. As for the original processing: The number of nucleated cells in each sample was estimated from the amplification of reference gene primers within the assay. Sequence reads were collapsed and filtered to measure the absolute abundance of every unique TCRbeta CDR3 rearrangement. Productive Simpson clonality was computed per sample as the square root of Simpson's diversity index over productive rearrangements. TCRdb's version of the immuneACCESS table is confined to in-frame rearrangements and falls short of the full clone set. An unresolved V gene accounts for under half of the shortfall where checked; the remainder is of unknown origin. V and J calls and clone size are those listed in that table; D and trimming were worked out from the DNA. Across this sample there are some 60,000 clones, with roughly 80% seen only once. The ten largest clonotypes hold around an eighth of the sample.

This TCR was recovered from a human donor in a cohort sampled during active COVID-19. The rearrangement combines TRBV28 with TRBJ2-3; 9 junctional bases match TRBD2. The sequencing input was peripheral blood. The CDR3 region has the sequence CASSLPSRGGATTDTQYF. The DNA sequence is given as TGTGCCAGCAGTTTACCCTCTCGCGGGGGGGCCACAACAGATACGCAGTATTTT.